The T cell receptor beta chain under discussion was sequenced for a study of blood T cell repertoires in COVID-19. Study-wide background: In each case, the material was cDNA or gDNA derived from T cells, B-cell-depleted T cells, or PBMCs.

Methods used by the authors: Reference gene primer amplification gave nucleated cell count estimates. This table comes from immunoSEQ multiplex PCR, and its TCRdb copy is limited to in-frame clones, with some not included. From that table come the V and J calls and clone size; the DNA was used to work out D and trimming. The sample lists about 94,000 clones, about 86% occurring once. Trimming took 6 bases from V and 7 from J; bases not matched to a gene: 1. The CDR3 spans 11 residues. Germline CDR1 KGHDR, CDR2 SFDVKD. This chain uses TRBV24-1 with TRBJ1-1, with 7 bases matching TRBD1. The clonotype originates from a man aged 60 to 75 with acute or convalescent COVID-19. Sequencing input: peripheral blood. In DNA, the CDR3 is TGTGCCACCAGTAGGGACAGTGAAGCTTTCTTT. Translation gives CATSRDSEAFF.